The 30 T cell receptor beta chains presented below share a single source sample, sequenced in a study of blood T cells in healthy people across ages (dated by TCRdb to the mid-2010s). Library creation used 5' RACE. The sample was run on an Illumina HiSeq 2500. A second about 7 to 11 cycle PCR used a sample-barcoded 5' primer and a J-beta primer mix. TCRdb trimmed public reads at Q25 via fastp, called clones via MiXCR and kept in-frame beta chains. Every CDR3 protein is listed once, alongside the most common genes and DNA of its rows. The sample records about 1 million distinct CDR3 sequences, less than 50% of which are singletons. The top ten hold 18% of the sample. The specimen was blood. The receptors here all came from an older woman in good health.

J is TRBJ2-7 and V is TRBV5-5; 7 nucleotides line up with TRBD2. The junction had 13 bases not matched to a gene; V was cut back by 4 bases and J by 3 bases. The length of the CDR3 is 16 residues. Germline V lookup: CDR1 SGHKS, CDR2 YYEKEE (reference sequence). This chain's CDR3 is CASSPGLEGSFYEQYF. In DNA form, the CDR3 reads TGTGCCAGCAGCCCCGGACTAGAAGGGAGTTTCTACGAGCAGTACTTC.

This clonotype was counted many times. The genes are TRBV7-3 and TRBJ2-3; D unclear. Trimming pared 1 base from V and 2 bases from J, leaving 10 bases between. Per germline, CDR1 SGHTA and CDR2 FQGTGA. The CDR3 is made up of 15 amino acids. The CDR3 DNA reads TGTGCCAGCAGCTTAAGCCACTACCCCACAGATACGCAGTATTTT. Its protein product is CASSLSHYPTDTQYF.

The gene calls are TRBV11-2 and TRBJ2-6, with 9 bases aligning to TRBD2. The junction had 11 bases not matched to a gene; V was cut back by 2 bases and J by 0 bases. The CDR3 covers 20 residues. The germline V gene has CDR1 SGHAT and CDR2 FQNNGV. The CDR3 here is CASSLRAAAGGLSGANVLTF. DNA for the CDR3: TGTGCCAGCAGCTTACGGGCGGCAGCGGGAGGACTCTCTGGGGCCAACGTCCTGACTTTC. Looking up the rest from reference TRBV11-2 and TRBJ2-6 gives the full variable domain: EAGVAQSPRYKIIEKRQSVAFWCNPISGHATLYWYQQILGQGPKLLIQFQNNGVVDDSQLPKDRFSAERLKGVDSTLKIQPAKLEDSAVYLCASSLRAAAGGLSGANVLTFGAGSRLTVL.

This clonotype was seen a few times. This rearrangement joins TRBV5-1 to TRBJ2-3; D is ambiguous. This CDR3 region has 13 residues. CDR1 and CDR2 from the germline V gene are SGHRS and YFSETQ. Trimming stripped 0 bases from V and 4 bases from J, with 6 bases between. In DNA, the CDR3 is TGCGCCAGCAGCTTGGCCCTTCCAGATACGCAGTATTTT. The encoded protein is CASSLALPDTQYF.

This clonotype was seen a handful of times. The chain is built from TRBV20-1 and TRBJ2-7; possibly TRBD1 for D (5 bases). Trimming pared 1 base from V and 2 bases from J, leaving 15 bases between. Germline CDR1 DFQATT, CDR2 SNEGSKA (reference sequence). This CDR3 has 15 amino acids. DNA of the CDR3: TGCAGTGCTAGAGGCTCGCAGGGCTCGGCCTACGAGCAGTACTTC. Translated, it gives CSARGSQGSAYEQYF.

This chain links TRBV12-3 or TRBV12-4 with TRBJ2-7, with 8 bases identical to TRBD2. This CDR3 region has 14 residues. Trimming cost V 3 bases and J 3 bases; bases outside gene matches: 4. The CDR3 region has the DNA TGTGCCAGCAGTTTCGGGGGGGCTCTCTACGAGCAGTACTTC. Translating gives CASSFGGALYEQYF.

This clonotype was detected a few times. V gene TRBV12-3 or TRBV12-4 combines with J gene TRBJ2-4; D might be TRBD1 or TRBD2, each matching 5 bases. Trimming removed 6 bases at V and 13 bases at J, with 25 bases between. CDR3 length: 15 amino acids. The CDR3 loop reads CASRLGHGHMGEQYF. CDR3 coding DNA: TGTGCCAGCAGACTAGGACACGGGCATATGGGTGAGCAGTACTTC.

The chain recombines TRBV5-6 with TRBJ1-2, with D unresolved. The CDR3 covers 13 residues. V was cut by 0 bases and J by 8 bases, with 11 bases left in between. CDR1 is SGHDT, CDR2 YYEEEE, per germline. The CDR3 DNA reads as TGTGCCAGCAGCTTGGGAGGCTCCCGCGGCTACACCTTC. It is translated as CASSLGGSRGYTF. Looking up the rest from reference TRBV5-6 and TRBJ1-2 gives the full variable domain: DAGVTQSPTHLIKTRGQQVTLRCSPKSGHDTVSWYQQALGQGPQFIFQYYEEEERQRGNFPDRFSGHQFPNYSSELNVNALLLGDSALYLCASSLGGSRGYTFGSGTRLTVV.

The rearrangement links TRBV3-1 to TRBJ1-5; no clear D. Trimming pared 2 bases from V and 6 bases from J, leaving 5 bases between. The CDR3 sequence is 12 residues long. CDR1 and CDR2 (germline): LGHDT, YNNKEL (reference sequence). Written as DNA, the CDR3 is TGTGCCAGCAGCCAAAATAGTCAGCCCCAGCATTTT. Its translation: CASSQNSQPQHF. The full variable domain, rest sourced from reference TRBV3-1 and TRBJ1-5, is DTAVSQTPKYLVTQMGNDKSIKCEQNLGHDTMYWYKQDSKKFLKIMFSYNNKELIINETVPNRFSPKSPDKAHLNLHINSLELGDSAVYFCASSQNSQPQHFGDGTRLSIL.

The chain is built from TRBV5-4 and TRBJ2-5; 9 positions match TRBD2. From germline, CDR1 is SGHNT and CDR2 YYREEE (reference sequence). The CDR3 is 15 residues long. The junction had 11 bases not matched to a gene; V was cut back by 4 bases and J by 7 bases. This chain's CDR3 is CASSTGAGLALTQYF. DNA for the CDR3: TGTGCCAGCAGCACGGGGGCGGGACTAGCCTTGACCCAGTACTTC.

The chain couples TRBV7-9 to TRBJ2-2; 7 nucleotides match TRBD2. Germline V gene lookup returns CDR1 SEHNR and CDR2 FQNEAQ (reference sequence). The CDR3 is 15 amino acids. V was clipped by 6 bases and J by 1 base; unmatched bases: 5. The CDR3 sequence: CASRASGMNTGELFF. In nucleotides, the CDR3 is TGTGCCAGCAGGGCTAGCGGAATGAACACCGGGGAGCTGTTTTTT.

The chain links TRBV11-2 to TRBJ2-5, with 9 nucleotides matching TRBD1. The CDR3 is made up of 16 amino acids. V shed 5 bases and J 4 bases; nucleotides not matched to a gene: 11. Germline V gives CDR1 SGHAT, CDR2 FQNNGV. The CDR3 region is CASSIVDRGKRETQYF. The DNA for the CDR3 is TGTGCCAGCAGCATAGTGGACAGGGGAAAGAGAGAGACCCAGTACTTC.

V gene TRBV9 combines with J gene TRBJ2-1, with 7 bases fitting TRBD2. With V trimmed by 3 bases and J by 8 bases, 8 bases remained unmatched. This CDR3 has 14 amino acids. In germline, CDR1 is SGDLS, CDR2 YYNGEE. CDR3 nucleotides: TGTGCCAGCAGCGGGGGAGGGACTGGCGATGAGCAGTTCTTC. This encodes CASSGGGTGDEQFF.

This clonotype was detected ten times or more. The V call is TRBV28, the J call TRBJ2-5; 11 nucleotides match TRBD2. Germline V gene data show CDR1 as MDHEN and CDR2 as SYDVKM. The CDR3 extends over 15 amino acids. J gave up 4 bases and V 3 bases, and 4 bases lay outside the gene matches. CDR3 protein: CASSFLAGGGETQYF. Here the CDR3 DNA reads TGTGCCAGCAGTTTTCTAGCGGGAGGAGGAGAGACCCAGTACTTC.

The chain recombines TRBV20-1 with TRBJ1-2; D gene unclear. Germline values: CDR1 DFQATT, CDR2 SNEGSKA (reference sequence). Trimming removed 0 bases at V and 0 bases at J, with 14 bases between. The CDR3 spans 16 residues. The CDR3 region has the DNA TGCAGTGCTAGAGAATGGGGTACGGGCCCTAACTATGGCTACACCTTC. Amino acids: CSAREWGTGPNYGYTF.

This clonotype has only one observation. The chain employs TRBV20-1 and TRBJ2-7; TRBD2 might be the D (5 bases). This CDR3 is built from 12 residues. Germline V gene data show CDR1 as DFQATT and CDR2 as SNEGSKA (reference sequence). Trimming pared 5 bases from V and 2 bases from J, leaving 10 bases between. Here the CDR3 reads CSASAGPYEQYF. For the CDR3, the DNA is TGCAGTGCTTCCGCGGGTCCCTACGAGCAGTACTTC.

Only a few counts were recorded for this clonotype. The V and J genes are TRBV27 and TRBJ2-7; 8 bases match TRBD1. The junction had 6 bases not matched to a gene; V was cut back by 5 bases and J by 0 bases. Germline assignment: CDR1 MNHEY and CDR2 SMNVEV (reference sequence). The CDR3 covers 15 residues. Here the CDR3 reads CASSLGQASSYEQYF. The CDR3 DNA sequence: TGTGCCAGCAGTCTGGGACAGGCGAGCTCCTACGAGCAGTACTTC.

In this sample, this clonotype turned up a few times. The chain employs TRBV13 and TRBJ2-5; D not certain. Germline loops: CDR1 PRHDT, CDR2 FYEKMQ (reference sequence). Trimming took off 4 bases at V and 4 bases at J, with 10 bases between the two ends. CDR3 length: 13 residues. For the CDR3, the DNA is TGTGCCAGCAGCTCCAGCCCGACAGAGACCCAGTACTTC. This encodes CASSSSPTETQYF.

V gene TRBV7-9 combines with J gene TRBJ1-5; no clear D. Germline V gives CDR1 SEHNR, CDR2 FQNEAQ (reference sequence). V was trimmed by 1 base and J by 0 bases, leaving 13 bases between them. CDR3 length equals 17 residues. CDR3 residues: CASSLGGAAGSNQPQHF. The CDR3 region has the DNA TGTGCCAGCAGCTTAGGAGGTGCTGCGGGTAGCAATCAGCCCCAGCATTTT.

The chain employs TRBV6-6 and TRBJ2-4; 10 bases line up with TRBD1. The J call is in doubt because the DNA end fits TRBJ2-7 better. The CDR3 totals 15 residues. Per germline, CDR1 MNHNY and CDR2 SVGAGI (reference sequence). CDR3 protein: CASSWTGGLLAEQYF. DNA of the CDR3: TGTGCCAGCAGTTGGACAGGGGGGCTCCTAGCCGAGCAGTACTTC.

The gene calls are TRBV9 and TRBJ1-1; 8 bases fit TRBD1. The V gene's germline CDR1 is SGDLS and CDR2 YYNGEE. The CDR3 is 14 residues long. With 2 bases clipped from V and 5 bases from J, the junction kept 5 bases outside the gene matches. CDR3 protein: CASSVSGGRTEAFF. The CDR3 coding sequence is TGTGCCAGCAGCGTCTCAGGGGGCCGTACTGAAGCTTTCTTT.

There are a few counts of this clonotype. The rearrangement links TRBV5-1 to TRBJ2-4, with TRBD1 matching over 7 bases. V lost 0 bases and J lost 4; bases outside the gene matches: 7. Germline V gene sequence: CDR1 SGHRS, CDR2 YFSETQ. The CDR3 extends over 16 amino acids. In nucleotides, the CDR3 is TGCGCCAGCAGCTTGGTATACAGGGGCCTGAAAAACATTCAGTACTTC. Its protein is CASSLVYRGLKNIQYF.

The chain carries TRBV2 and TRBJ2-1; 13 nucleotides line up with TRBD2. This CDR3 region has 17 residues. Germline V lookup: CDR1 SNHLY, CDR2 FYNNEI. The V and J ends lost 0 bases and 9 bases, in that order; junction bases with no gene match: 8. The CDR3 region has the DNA TGTGCCAGCAGTGAAGCGCGCGGACTAGCGGGAGTGGGTGAGCAGTTCTTC. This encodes CASSEARGLAGVGEQFF.

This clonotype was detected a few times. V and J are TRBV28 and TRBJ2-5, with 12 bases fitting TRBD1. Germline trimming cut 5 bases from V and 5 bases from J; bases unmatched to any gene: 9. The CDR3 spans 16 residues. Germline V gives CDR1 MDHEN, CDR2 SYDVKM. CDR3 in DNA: TGTGCCAGCAGTCCCTCCGGGACAGGGGGCCCGGAGACCCAGTACTTC. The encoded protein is CASSPSGTGGPETQYF.

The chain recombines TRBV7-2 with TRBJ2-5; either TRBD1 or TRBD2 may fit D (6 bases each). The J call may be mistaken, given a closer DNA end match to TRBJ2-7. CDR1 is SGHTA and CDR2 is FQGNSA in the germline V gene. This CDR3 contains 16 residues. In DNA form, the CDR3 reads TGTGCCAGCAGCCTAGGGGGGCTAGCCGGATTCGGCGAGCAGTACTTC. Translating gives CASSLGGLAGFGEQYF.

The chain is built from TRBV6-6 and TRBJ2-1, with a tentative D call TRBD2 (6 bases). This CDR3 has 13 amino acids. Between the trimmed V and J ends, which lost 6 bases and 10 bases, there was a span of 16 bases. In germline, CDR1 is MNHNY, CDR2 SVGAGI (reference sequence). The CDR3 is CASRGELASEQFF. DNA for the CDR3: TGTGCCAGCAGGGGAGAACTAGCTTCCGAGCAGTTCTTC.

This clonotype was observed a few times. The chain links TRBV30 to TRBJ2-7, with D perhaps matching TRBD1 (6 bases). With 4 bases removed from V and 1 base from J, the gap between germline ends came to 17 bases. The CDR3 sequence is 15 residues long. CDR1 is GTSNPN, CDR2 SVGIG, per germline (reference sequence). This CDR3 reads CAWTKQGNPSYEQYF. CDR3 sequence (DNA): TGTGCCTGGACTAAACAGGGAAATCCTTCCTACGAGCAGTACTTC.

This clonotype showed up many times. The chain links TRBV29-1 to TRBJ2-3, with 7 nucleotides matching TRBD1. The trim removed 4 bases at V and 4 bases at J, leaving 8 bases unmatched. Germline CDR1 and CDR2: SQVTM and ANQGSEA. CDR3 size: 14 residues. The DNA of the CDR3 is TGCAGCGTTGCAGGGGGTATGGTGGCAGATACGCAGTATTTT. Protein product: CSVAGGMVADTQYF.

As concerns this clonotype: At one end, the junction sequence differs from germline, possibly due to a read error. CDR3: CASRFGADRKETQYF. The CDR3 bases are TGTGCCAGCCGCTTTGGGGCAGACCGAAAAGAGACCCAGTACTTC. This rearrangement joins TRBV7-8 to TRBJ2-5, with D perhaps matching TRBD1 (5 bases). The length of the CDR3 is 15 residues. The germline V gene encodes CDR1 SGHVS and CDR2 FQNEAQ.

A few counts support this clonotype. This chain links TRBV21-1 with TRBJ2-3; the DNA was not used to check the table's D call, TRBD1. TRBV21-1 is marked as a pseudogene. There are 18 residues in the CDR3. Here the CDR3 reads CASSKSERGQSSTDTQYF. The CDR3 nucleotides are TGTGCCAGCAGCAAATCGGAAAGAGGACAGTCTAGCACAGATACGCAGTATTTT.